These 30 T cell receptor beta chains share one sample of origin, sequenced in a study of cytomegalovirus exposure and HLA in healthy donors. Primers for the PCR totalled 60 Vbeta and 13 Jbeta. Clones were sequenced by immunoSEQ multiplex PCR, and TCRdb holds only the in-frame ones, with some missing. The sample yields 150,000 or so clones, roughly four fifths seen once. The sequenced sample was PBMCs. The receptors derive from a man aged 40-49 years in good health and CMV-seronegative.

CDR3 sequence (DNA): TGTGCCAGCAGCGTAGTGACAGGGAGGCTAGAAGGCTACACCTTC. The encoded protein is CASSVVTGRLEGYTF. V and J are TRBV9 and TRBJ1-2; 7 nucleotides line up with TRBD1. The CDR3 runs to 15 residues. Germline assignment: CDR1 SGDLS and CDR2 YYNGEE. J was trimmed by 8 bases and V by 0 bases; bases with no gene match: 10.

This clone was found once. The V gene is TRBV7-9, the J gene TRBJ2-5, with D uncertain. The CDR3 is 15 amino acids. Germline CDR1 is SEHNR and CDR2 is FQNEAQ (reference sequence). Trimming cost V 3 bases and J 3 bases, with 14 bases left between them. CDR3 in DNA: TGTGCCAGCAGCTTCTCCCTAGACCAAAAAGAGACCCAGTACTTC. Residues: CASSFSLDQKETQYF.

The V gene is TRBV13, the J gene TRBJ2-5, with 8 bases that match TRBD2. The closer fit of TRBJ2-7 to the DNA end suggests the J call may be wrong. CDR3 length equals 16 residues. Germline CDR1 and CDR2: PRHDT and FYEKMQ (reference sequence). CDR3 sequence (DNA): TGTGCCAGCAGCTTGACGGGGGGGGTGTGGAACTACGAGCAGTACTTC. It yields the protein CASSLTGGVWNYEQYF.

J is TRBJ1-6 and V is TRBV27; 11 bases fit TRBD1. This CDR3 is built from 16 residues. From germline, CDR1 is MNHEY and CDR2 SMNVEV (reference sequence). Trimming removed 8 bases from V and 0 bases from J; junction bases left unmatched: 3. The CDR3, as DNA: TGTGCCAGCGGGGACAGGGGGAGCTCCTATAATTCACCCCTCCACTTT. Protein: CASGDRGSSYNSPLHF.

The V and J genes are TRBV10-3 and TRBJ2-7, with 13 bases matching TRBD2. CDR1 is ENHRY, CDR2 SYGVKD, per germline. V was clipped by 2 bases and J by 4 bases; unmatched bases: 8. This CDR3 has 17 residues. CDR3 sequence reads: CAISEGAGTSGKYEQYF. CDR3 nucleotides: TGTGCCATCAGTGAGGGAGCCGGGACTAGCGGGAAGTACGAGCAGTACTTC.

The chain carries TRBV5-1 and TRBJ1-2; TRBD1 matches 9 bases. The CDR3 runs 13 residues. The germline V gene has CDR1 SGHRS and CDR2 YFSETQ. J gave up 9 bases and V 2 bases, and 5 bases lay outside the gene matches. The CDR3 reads CASSFPGTGSYTF. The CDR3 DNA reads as TGCGCCAGCAGCTTTCCCGGGACAGGGAGCTACACCTTC.

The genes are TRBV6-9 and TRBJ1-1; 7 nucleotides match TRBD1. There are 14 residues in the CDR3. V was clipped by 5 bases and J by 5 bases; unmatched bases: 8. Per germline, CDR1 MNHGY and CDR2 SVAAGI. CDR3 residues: CASSENRGVTEAFF. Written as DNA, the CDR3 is TGTGCCAGCAGTGAGAACAGGGGAGTAACTGAAGCTTTCTTT.

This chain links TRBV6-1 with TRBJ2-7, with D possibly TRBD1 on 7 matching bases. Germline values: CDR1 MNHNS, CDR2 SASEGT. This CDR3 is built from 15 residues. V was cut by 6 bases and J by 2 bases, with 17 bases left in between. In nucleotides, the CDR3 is TGTGCCAGCAGCGAAAGGGGCGGGACAGCCTACGAGCAGTACTTC. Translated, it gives CASSERGGTAYEQYF.

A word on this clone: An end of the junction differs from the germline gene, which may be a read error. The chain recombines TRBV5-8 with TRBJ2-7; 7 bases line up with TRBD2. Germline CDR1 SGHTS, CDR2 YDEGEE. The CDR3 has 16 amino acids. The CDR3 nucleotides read TGTGCCAGCAGCCAGAGACAGCCCTCGGGGGACTACGAGCAGTGCTTC. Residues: CASSQRQPSGDYEQCF.

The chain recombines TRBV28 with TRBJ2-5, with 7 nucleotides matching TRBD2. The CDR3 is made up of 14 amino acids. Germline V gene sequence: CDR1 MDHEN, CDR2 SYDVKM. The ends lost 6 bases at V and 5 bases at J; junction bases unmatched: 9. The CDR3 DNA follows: TGTGCCAGCAGCATGGGACTGGGGGGGGAGACCCAGTACTTC. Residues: CASSMGLGGETQYF.

CDR3 amino acids: CASRLEREYEQYV. CDR3 bases: TGTGCCAGCAGGTTGGAGCGGGAATACGAGCAGTACGTC. The chain couples TRBV2 to TRBJ2-7; the match to TRBD2 covers 7 bases. Trimming cost V 6 bases and J 4 bases; bases outside gene matches: 6. CDR3 length: 13 amino acids. Germline V gives CDR1 SNHLY, CDR2 FYNNEI.

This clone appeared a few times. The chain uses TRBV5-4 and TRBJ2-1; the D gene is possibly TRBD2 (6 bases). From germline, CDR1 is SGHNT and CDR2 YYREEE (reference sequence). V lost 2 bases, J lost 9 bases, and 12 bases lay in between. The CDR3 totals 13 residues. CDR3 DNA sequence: TGTGCCAGCAGCTTCTTGGAGGGAGGTGAGCAGTTCTTC. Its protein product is CASSFLEGGEQFF.

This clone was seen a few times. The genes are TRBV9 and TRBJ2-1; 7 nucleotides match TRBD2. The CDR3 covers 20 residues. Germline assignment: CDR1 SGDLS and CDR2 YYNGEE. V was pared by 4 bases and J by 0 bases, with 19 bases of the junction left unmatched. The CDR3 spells CASSPRGGWERKSSYNEQFF. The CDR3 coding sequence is TGTGCCAGCAGCCCCCGGGGAGGGTGGGAGCGAAAAAGCTCCTACAATGAGCAGTTCTTC.

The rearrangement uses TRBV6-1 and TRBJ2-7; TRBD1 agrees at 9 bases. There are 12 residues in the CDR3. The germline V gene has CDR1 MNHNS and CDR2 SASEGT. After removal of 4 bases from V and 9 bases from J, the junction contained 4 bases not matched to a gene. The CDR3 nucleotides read TGTGCCAGCAGTGGGGACAGGGTACGGCAGTACGTC. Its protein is CASSGDRVRQYV.

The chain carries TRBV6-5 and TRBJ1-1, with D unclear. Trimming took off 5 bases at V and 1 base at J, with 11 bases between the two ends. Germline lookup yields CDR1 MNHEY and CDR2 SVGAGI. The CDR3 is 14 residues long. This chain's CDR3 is CASSEVRGNTEAFF. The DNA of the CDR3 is TGTGCCAGCAGTGAAGTACGGGGGAACACTGAAGCTTTCTTT.

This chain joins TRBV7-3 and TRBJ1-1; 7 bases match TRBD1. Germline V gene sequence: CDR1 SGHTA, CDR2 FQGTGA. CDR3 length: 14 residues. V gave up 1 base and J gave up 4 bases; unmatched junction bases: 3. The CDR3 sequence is CASSLMQGVTEAFF. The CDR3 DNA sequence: TGTGCCAGCAGCTTAATGCAGGGGGTCACTGAAGCTTTCTTT.

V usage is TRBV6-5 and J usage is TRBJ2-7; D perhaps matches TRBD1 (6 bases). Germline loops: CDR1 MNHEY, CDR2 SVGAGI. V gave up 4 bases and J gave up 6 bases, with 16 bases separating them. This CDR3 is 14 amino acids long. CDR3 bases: TGTGCCAGCAGTTCCCATCTTGGGGGCGGCGAGCAGTACGTC. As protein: CASSSHLGGGEQYV.

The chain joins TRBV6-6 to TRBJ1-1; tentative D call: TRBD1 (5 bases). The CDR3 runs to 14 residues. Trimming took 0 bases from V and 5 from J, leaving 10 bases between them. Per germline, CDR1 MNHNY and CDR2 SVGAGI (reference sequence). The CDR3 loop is CASSYSGRVTEAFF. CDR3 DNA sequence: TGTGCCAGCAGTTACTCTGGCAGGGTGACTGAAGCTTTCTTT.

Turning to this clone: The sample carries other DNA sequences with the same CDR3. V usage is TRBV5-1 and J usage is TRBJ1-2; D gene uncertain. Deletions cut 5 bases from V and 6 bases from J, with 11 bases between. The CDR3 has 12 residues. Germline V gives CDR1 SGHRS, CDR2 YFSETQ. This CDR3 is CASSRTADGYTF. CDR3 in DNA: TGCGCCAGCAGTCGGACTGCCGATGGCTACACCTTC.

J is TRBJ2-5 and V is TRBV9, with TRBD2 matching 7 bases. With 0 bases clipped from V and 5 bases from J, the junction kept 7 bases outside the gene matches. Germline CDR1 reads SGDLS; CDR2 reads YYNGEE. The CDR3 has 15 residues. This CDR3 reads CASSVGADGGETQYF. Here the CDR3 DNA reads TGTGCCAGCAGCGTAGGAGCGGACGGGGGGGAGACCCAGTACTTC.

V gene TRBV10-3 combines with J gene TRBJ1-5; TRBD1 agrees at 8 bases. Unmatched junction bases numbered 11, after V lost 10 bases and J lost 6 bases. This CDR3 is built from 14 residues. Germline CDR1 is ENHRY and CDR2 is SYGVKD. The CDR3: CATRGTGQFQPQHF. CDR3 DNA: TGTGCCACCCGAGGGACAGGCCAATTTCAGCCCCAGCATTTT.

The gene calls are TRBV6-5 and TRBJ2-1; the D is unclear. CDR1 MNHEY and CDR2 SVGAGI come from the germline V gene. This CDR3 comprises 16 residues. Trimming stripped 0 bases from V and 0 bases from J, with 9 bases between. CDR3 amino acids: CASSYSDIYSYNEQFF. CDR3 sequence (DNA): TGTGCCAGCAGTTACTCAGACATTTACTCCTACAATGAGCAGTTCTTC.

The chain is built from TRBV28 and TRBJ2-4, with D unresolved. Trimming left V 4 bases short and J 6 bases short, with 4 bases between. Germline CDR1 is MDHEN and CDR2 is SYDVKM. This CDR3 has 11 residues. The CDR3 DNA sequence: TGTGCCAGCAGTTCGTCAAACATTCAGTACTTC. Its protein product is CASSSSNIQYF.

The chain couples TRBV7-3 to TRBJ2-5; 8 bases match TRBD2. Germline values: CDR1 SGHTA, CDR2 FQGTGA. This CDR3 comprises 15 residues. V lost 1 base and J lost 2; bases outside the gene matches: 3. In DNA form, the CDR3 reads TGTGCCAGCAGCTTAAGCACTAGCGGTCAAGAGACCCAGTACTTC. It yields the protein CASSLSTSGQETQYF. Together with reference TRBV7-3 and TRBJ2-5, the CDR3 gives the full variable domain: GAGVSQTPSNKVTEKGKYVELRCDPISGHTALYWYRQSLGQGPEFLIYFQGTGAADDSGLPNDRFFAVRPEGSVSTLKIQRTERGDSAVYLCASSLSTSGQETQYFGPGTRLLVL.

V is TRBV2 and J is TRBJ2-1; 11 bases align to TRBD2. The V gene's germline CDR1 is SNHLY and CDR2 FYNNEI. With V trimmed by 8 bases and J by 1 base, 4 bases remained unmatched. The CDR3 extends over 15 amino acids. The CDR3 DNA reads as TGTGCCAGCGCCGGGACTAGCGGATCCTACAATGAGCAGTTCTTC. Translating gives CASAGTSGSYNEQFF.

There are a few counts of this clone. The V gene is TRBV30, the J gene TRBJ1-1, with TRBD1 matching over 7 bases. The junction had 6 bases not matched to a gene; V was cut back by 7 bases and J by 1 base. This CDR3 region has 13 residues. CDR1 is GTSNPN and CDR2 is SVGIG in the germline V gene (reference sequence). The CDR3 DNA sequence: TGTGCCTCCCTACAGGGGAGGAACACTGAAGCTTTCTTT. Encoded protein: CASLQGRNTEAFF.

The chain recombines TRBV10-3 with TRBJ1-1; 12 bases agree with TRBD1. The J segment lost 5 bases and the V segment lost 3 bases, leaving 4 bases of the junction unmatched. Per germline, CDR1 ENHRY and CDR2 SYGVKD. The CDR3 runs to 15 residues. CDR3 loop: CAISDPGQGATEAFF. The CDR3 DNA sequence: TGTGCCATCAGTGACCCGGGACAGGGGGCGACTGAAGCTTTCTTT.

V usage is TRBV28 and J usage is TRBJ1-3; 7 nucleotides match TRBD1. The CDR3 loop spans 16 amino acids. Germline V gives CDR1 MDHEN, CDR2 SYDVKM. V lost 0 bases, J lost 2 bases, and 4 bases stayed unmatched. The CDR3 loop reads CASSLWTGTAGNTIYF. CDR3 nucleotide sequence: TGTGCCAGCAGTTTATGGACCGGGACAGCTGGAAACACCATATATTTT.

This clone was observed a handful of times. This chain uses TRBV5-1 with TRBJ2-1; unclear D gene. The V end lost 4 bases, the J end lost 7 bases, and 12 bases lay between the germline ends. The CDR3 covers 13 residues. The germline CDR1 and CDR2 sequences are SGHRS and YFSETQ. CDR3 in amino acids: CASSPIIENEQFF. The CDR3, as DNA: TGCGCCAGCAGCCCCATTATAGAAAATGAGCAGTTCTTC.

The CDR3 spells CASRYTSGGDQETQYF. The DNA for the CDR3 is TGTGCCAGCAGATATACTAGCGGGGGGGACCAAGAGACCCAGTACTTC. The chain combines TRBV6-6 with TRBJ2-5; 13 bases line up with TRBD2. The CDR3 has 16 amino acids. Per the germline V gene, CDR1 is MNHNY and CDR2 is SVGAGI (reference sequence). J lost 0 bases, V lost 6 bases, and 4 bases had no gene match.